Here is one TCR beta chain with its context. The antigen is not known. Deep was the level at which the assay was run. Clones were read by immunoSEQ multiplex PCR, and TCRdb kept only the in-frame ones, dropping some. The sample includes about 380,000 clones, approximately 96% of them seen just once. This sample is drawn from a study of shared clonotypes between healthy human individuals. Study-wide context: A couple of women and a few men aged 18 to 49 made up the donors. General study results and limits: At large depth, rarefaction still showed sorted-subset sequencing to be incomplete.

The length of the CDR3 is 12 residues. The V end lost 3 bases, the J end lost 6 bases, and 7 bases lay between the germline ends. Germline CDR1 SGHDT, CDR2 YYEEEE. Source material: memory CD8+ T cells sorted from blood. Subset here: CD45RO+ cells pooled with CCR7-negative TemRA cells. The origin of this receptor is a man aged 25 to 40 in good health. The chain couples TRBV5-6 to TRBJ2-1; maybe TRBD1 (6 bases). This chain's CDR3 is CASSSGVNEQFF. The CDR3 coding sequence is TGTGCCAGCAGCTCAGGGGTCAATGAGCAGTTCTTC.